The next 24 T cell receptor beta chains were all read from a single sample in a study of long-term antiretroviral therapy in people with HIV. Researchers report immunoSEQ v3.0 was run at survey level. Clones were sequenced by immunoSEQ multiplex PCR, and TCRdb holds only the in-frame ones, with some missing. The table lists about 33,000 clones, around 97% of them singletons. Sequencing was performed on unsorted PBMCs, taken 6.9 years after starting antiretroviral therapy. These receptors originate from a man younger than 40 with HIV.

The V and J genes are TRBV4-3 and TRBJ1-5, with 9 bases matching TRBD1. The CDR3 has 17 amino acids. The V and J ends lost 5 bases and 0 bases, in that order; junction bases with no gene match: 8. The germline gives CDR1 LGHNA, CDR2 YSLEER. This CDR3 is CASSTPGQGFSNQPQHF. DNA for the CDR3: TGCGCCAGCAGCACCCCGGGACAGGGATTTAGCAATCAGCCCCAGCATTTT.

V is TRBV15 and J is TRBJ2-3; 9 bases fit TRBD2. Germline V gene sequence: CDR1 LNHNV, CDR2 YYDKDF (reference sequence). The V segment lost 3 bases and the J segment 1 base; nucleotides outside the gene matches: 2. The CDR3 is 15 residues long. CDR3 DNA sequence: TGTGCCACCAGCAGTCCTAGCGGGGGCACAGATACGCAGTATTTT. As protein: CATSSPSGGTDTQYF.

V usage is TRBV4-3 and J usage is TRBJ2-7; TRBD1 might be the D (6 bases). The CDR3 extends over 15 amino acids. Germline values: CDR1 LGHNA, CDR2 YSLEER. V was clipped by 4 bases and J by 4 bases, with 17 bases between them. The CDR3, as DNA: TGCGCCAGCAGCCCGCAAGGTGCAGGGGAATACGAGCAGTACTTC. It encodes CASSPQGAGEYEQYF.

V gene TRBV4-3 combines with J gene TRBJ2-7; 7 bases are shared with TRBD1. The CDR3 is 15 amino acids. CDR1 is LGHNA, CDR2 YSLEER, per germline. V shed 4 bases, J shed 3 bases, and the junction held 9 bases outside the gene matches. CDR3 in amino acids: CASSPAGTANYEQYF. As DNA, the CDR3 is TGCGCCAGCAGCCCCGCCGGGACAGCGAACTACGAGCAGTACTTC.

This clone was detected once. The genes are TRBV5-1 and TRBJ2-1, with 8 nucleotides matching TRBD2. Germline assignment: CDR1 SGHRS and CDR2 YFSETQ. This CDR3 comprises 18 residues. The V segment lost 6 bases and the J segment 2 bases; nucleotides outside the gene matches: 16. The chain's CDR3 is CASKPTPLAGSTYNEQFF. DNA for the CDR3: TGCGCCAGCAAACCAACCCCATTAGCGGGATCGACCTACAATGAGCAGTTCTTC.

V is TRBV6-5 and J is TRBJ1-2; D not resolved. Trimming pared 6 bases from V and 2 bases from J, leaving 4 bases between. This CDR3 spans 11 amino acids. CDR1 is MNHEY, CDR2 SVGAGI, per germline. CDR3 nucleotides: TGTGCCAGCAGAGAAAACTATGGCTACACCTTC. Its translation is CASRENYGYTF.

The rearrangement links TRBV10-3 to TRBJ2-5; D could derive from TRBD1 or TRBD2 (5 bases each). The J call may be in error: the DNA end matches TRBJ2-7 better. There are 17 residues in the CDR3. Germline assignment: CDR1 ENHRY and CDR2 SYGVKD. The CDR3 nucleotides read TGTGCCATCAGTGAGGGGGTGGGGACGCCCCTTGGGAACGAGCAGTACTTC. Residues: CAISEGVGTPLGNEQYF.

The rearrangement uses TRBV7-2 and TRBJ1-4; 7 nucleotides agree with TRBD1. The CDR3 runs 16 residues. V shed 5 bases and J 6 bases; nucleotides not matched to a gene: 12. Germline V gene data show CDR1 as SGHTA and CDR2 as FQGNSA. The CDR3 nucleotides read TGTGCCAGCAGCACCAGGGGGGGCAGGGAGGATGAAAAACTGTTTTTT. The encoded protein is CASSTRGGREDEKLFF.

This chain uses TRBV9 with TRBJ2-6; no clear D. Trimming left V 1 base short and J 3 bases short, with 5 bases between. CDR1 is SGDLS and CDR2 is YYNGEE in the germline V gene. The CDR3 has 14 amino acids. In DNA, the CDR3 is TGTGCCAGCAGCGTAACAGATGGGGCCAACGTCCTGACTTTC. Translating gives CASSVTDGANVLTF.

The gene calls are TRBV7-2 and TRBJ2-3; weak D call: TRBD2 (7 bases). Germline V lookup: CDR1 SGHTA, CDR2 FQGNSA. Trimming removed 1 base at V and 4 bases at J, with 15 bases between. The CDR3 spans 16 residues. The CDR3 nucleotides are TGTGCCAGCAGCTTAGGCCCTAGGGGGGGCCCAGATACGCAGTATTTT. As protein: CASSLGPRGGPDTQYF.

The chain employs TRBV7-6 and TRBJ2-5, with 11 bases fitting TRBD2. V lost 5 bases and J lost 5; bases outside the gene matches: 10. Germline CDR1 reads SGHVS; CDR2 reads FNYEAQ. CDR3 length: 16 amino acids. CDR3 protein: CASSLSSGGHGETQYF. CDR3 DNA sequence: TGTGCCAGCAGCCTCTCTAGCGGGGGGCACGGGGAGACCCAGTACTTC. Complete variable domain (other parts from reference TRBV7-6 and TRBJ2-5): GAGVSQSPRYKVTKRGQDVALRCDPISGHVSLYWYRQALGQGPEFLTYFNYEAQQDKSGLPNDRFSAERPEGSISTLTIQRTEQRDSAMYRCASSLSSGGHGETQYFGPGTRLLVL.

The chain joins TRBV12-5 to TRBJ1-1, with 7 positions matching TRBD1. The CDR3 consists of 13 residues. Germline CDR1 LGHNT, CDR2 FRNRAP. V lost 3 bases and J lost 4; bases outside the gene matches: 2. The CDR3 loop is CASGLGTVTEAFF. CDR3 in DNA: TGTGCTAGTGGTTTAGGGACAGTCACTGAAGCTTTCTTT. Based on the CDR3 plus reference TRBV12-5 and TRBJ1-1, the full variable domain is DARVTQTPRHKVTEMGQEVTMRCQPILGHNTVFWYRQTMMQGLELLAYFRNRAPLDDSGMPKDRFSAEMPDATLATLKIQPSEPRDSAVYFCASGLGTVTEAFFGQGTRLTVV.

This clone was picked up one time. CDR3 in DNA: TGTGCCAGCAGCTTGGGACAGGGGATTCACGAGCAGTACTTC. This encodes CASSLGQGIHEQYF. The rearrangement joins TRBV7-8 to TRBJ2-7; TRBD1 matches at 10 bases. This CDR3 has 14 amino acids. V lost 3 bases and J lost 5; bases outside the gene matches: 4. Germline V gives CDR1 SGHVS, CDR2 FQNEAQ. Supplemented by reference TRBV7-8 and TRBJ2-7, the full variable domain reads GAGVSQSPRYKVAKRGQDVALRCDPISGHVSLFWYQQALGQGPEFLTYFQNEAQLDKSGLPSDRFFAERPEGSVSTLKIQRTQQEDSAVYLCASSLGQGIHEQYFGPGTRLTVT.

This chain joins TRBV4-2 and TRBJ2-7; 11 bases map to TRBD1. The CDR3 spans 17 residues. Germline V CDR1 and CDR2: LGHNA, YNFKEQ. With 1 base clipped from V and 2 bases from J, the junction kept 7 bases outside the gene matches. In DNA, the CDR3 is TGTGCCAGCAGCCAAGTCCGGGGACAGGGGGGACCCTACGAGCAGTACTTC. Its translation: CASSQVRGQGGPYEQYF.

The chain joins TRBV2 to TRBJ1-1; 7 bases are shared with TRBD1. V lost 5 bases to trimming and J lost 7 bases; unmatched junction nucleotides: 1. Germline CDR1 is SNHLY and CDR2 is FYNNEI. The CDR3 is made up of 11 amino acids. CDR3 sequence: CASSWDSEAFF. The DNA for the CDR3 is TGTGCCAGCAGTTGGGACAGTGAAGCTTTCTTT.

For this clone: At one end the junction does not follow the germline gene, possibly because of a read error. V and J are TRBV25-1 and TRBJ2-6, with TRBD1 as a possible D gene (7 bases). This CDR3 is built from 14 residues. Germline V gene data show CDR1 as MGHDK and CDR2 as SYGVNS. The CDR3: CPFRRGPGANVLTF. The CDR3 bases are TGCCCGTTTCGGAGGGGGCCTGGGGCCAACGTCCTGACTTTC.

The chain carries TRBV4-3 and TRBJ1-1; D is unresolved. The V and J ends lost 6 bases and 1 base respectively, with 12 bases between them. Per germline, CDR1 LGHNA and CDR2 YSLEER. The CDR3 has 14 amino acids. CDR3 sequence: CASSPRAANTEAFF. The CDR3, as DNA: TGCGCCAGCAGTCCCCGTGCGGCGAACACTGAAGCTTTCTTT.

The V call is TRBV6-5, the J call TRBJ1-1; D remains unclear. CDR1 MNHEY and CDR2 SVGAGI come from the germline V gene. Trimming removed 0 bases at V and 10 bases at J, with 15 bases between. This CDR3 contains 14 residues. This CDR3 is CASSYSLDSGRAFF. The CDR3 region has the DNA TGTGCCAGCAGTTACTCGTTGGATTCAGGCAGAGCTTTCTTT.

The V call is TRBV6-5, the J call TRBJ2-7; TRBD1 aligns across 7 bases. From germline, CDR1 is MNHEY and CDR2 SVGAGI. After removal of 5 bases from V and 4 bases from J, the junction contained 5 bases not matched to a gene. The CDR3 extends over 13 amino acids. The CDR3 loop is CASSTGVGYEQYF. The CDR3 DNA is TGTGCCAGCAGTACAGGGGTAGGGTACGAGCAGTACTTC.

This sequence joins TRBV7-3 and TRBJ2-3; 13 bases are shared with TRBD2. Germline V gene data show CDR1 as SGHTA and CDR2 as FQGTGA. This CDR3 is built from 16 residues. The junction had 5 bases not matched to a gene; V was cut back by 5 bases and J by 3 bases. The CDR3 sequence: CASSPRTSGRTDTQYF. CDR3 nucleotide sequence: TGTGCCAGCAGCCCTCGGACTAGCGGGAGAACAGATACGCAGTATTTT.

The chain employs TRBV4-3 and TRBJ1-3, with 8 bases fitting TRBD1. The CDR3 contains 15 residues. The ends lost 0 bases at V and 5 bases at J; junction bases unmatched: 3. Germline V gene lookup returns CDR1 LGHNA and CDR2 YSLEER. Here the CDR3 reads CASSQDRGHRNTIYF. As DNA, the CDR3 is TGCGCCAGCAGCCAAGACAGGGGGCATAGAAACACCATATATTTT.

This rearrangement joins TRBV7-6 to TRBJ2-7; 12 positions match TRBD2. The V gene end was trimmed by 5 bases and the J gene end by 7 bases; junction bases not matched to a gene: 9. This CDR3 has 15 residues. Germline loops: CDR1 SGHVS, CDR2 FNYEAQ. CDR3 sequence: CASSLLAGGPGEQYF. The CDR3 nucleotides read TGTGCCAGCAGCCTTCTAGCGGGGGGGCCGGGGGAGCAGTACTTC.

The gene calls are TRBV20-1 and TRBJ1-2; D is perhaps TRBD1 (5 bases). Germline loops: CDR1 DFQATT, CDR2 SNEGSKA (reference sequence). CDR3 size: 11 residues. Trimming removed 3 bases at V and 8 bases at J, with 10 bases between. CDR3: CSASWDGGYTF. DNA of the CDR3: TGCAGTGCTAGTTGGGACGGAGGCTACACCTTC.

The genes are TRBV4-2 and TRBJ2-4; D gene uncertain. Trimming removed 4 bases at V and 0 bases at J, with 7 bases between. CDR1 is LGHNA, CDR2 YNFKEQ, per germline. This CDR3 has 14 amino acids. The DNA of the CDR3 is TGTGCCAGCAGCCCCGGATTAGCCAAAAACATTCAGTACTTC. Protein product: CASSPGLAKNIQYF.